The T cell receptor beta chain described here comes from a study of shared clonotypes between healthy human individuals (dated by TCRdb to the early 2020s). For the study in its entirety: Three men and two women, aged 18 to 49 years, made up the cohort. For each donor, CD4 naive and CD4 memory were each given three plates, CD8 naive was given two plates, and CD8 memory was given one plate. The study deeply sequenced blood TCR repertoires of about 5 healthy adults to estimate repertoire size and the extent of clonotype sharing between individuals. Libraries were prepared and TCR repertoires were sequenced by different laboratories using diverse techniques, in order to increase sequencing depth and limit assay-specific biases. Each donor's leukapheresis produced roughly between roughly 0.94 and 9.5 billion PBMCs.

This clone was seen once. Its cognate antigen has yet to be identified. Base qualities are missing; no much larger clone stands one base away. Using the deep immunoSEQ assay, multiplex PCR amplified TCR CDR3 regions from genomic DNA. Extracted genomic DNA from each cell subset was distributed evenly across all wells of several immunoSEQ 96-well plates, and each plate was treated as a replicate. For sorted subsets, roughly 0.2 ug genomic DNA, equal to 25,000 to 35,000 T cell genomes, was loaded into each replicate PCR. The purified libraries were quantified using a Qubit 3.0 fluorometer, sized with a Bioanalyzer 2100, and then quantified again using the KAPA Library Quantification kit. Every immunoSEQ 96-well plate was sequenced on a separate single-read 150-cycle Illumina NextSeq 550 flow cell. Per the original workflow: The immunoSEQ output contained only junctional sequences without quality scores, so filtering could not match that applied to full-length reads. To assign V/J genes and CDR3, sequences were annotated against IMGT germline references using PyIR, a Python wrapper for IgBLAST v1.9. Reads with weak V/J assignments (E-value above 1e-6), missing CDR3, stop codons, out-of-frame junctions, or ambiguous translated residues were removed. A V3J clonotype was defined by an identical inferred V gene, J gene, and CDR3 amino acid sequence. The percentage overlap between two repertoires was calculated by dividing the number of shared unique clonotypes by the size of the smaller repertoire. Three approaches were used to assess repertoire richness: RTK rarefaction, the Chao1 estimator, and Recon v2.1 estimates of unobserved clonotypes. Generation probabilities for all TCRbeta clonotypes obtained by the gDNA method from four donors were computed using OLGA. This immuneACCESS table, as held by TCRdb, lists in-frame sequences with V and J called but not all clones. Of the missing ones, under half trace to an unresolved V gene in checked studies; the others have no known cause. Clone size and V and J calls were adopted from that table, with D and trimming inferred from the DNA. This sample is represented by some 2,500,000 clones; over 85% of them were singletons. The ten largest clones capture 0.36% of the sample.

Donors were healthy HIV-negative adults with no recently reported acute infections or vaccinations. Only Caucasian adults living in Nashville, Tennessee, USA were represented among the donors. Magnetic negative selection was used to enrich CD4+ T cells, after which naive cells were positively selected on CD45RA and the negative fraction became the memory subset. Blood was obtained by leukapheresis, after which PBMCs were separated by Ficoll-Histopaque density gradient centrifugation and cryopreserved in liquid nitrogen vapor phase. Analytical flow cytometry was used to check the purity and quantity of every magnetically sorted T cell population. From each sorted fraction, genomic DNA was isolated and quantified by UV absorbance on a Nanodrop 2000c. Taken from cysteine to phenylalanine, the CDR3 has 13 residues. This entry keeps only the CDR3 DNA: 39 bases, framed from base 1. CDR1 is given as LNHDA and CDR2 as SQIVND, both from the germline V gene (reference sequence). The V end loses 5 bases and the J end loses 2 bases, and a stretch of 9 bases separates them.

Broader findings and caveats from the paper: Larger estimated clonotype richness was generally found for naive subsets than for memory subsets. When a few donors were compared, the shared fraction of clonotypes was about 5.5% for naive CD4, 3.5% for naive CD8, roughly 2.5% for memory CD4, and 0.35% to 0.4% for memory CD8. Pairwise subsampling indicated that sequencing depth was expected to affect the degree of clonotype sharing among donors. Because the study included a small number of donors, the genetic and exposure-history diversity represented was limited. Sampling was limited to blood, and TCR repertoires in tissue likely differ from TCR repertoires in blood. Compared with non-shared clonotypes, clonotypes shared by all four sorted-subset donors had higher generation probabilities. Rarefaction of sorted-subset datasets indicated incomplete sequencing despite the large sequencing depth.

The receptor was derived from a man aged 18 to 35 in good health. Some clones in this sample may be carry-over from other donors' samples. Material for sequencing was naive CD4+ T cells from PBMCs. The cell subset or site tag for this specimen amounts to: CD45RA+ positively selected. The V and J segments used are TRBV19 and TRBJ1-2, with the D gene too uncertain to name. The CDR3 has the sequence CASSLQKNYGYTF. At the DNA level, the sequence is TGTGCCAGTAGTTTACAGAAGAACTATGGCTACACCTTC.